This TCR beta chain was captured in a study of blood T cells in healthy people across ages. At the level of the study: The template switching approach captured approximately one barcoded beta molecule for every two T cells. General observations from the study: Diversity estimated from one million T cells was considered an underestimate.

A second PCR, run for roughly 7 to 11 cycles, used a sample-barcoded 5' primer plus a J-beta primer mix. The template-switch adaptor, which had 12 random nucleotides, put a tag on each cDNA molecule. TCRdb reprocessed the 5' RACE reads with MiXCR, giving one entry per CDR3 protein. In the table there are a few hundred thousand distinct CDR3 sequences, roughly 28% of which are singletons. The V and J ends lost 3 bases and 13 bases, in that order; junction bases with no gene match: 6. The length of the CDR3 is 12 residues. CDR1 is SGHRS and CDR2 is YFSETQ in the germline V gene. With respect to this clonotype: Its antigen is currently unknown.

The rearrangement links TRBV5-1 to TRBJ2-1; 8 bases line up with TRBD1. Sequenced input: blood. This clonotype was sampled from an older woman in good health. CDR3 sequence reads: CASSSRQGQQFF. Here the CDR3 DNA reads TGCGCCAGCAGCTCACGACAGGGGCAACAGTTCTTC.